The 11 T cell receptor beta chains below all came from one sample that was sequenced in a study of blood T cell repertoires in COVID-19. The table came from immunoSEQ multiplex PCR; TCRdb's copy has only in-frame clones and leaves some out. The table lists some 190,000 clones, approximately 91% of them singletons. The sequencing sample was made of peripheral blood. These receptors all stem from a woman in her thirties or forties who had recovered from COVID-19.

The rearrangement uses TRBV7-9 and TRBJ2-7, with TRBD1 matching 12 bases. V shed 5 bases, J shed 6 bases, and the junction held 11 bases outside the gene matches. Looked up from germline, CDR1 is SEHNR and CDR2 is FQNEAQ (reference sequence). The CDR3 is 16 residues long. The CDR3 nucleotides are TGTGCCAGCAGCCCAACTCCGGGACAGGGGGCGAGCGAGCAGTACTTC. Its translation is CASSPTPGQGASEQYF.

CDR3 nucleotide sequence: TGTGCCAGCTCACTTCCGGGTCCTCCGCGTAATGAGCAGTTCTTC. This codes for CASSLPGPPRNEQFF. This sequence joins TRBV18 and TRBJ2-1; the D is unclear. Germline V gene data show CDR1 as KGHSH and CDR2 as LQKENI. This CDR3 is 15 amino acids long. Deletions cut 4 bases from V and 7 bases from J, with 17 bases between.

The chain uses TRBV2 and TRBJ2-5, with 12 positions matching TRBD2. The ends lost 4 bases at V and 5 bases at J; junction bases unmatched: 5. From germline, CDR1 is SNHLY and CDR2 FYNNEI. The CDR3 runs 15 residues. The CDR3 DNA follows: TGTGCCAGCAGTGCCAGGACTAGCGGGATGGAGACCCAGTACTTC. Amino acids: CASSARTSGMETQYF.

The chain uses TRBV2 and TRBJ1-5; 9 bases match TRBD1. The germline V gene has CDR1 SNHLY and CDR2 FYNNEI. V lost 4 bases and J lost 2; bases outside the gene matches: 6. This CDR3 has 16 residues. As DNA, the CDR3 is TGTGCCAGCAGTGTGGACAGGGGAATGGGCAATCAGCCCCAGCATTTT. It codes for CASSVDRGMGNQPQHF.

The rearrangement joins TRBV9 to TRBJ2-5; 12 nucleotides line up with TRBD1. The junction had 8 bases not matched to a gene; V was cut back by 4 bases and J by 7 bases. There are 15 residues in the CDR3. Germline lookup yields CDR1 SGDLS and CDR2 YYNGEE. CDR3 region: CASSPPGQGAGTQYF. CDR3 nucleotides: TGTGCCAGCAGCCCACCGGGACAGGGGGCTGGGACCCAGTACTTC.

The chain is built from TRBV7-9 and TRBJ2-3, with 10 bases fitting TRBD2. The CDR3 has 17 amino acids. Trimming cost V 5 bases and J 4 bases; bases outside gene matches: 12. Germline CDR1 and CDR2: SEHNR and FQNEAQ (reference sequence). In DNA form, the CDR3 reads TGTGCCAGCAGCCCGGACCTAGCGGGAGTAGGGCCAGATACGCAGTATTTT. Translation gives CASSPDLAGVGPDTQYF.

This sequence joins TRBV24-1 and TRBJ2-1; no definite D call. The CDR3 extends over 15 amino acids. The germline V and J ends were trimmed by 2 bases and 2 bases, with 9 bases remaining between them. Germline CDR1 and CDR2: KGHDR and SFDVKD. CDR3 in amino acids: CATSDSGRPYNEQFF. The DNA of the CDR3 is TGTGCCACCAGTGATTCCGGCAGGCCCTACAATGAGCAGTTCTTC.

J is TRBJ2-1 and V is TRBV11-2, with D uncertain. V was clipped by 5 bases and J by 7 bases, with 12 bases between them. This CDR3 has 13 amino acids. Germline V gene lookup returns CDR1 SGHAT and CDR2 FQNNGV. The CDR3 here is CASSPPGANEQFF. The DNA of the CDR3 is TGTGCCAGCAGCCCCCCGGGTGCGAATGAGCAGTTCTTC. The complete variable domain, with remaining parts taken from reference TRBV11-2 and TRBJ2-1, reads EAGVAQSPRYKIIEKRQSVAFWCNPISGHATLYWYQQILGQGPKLLIQFQNNGVVDDSQLPKDRFSAERLKGVDSTLKIQPAKLEDSAVYLCASSPPGANEQFFGPGTRLTVL.

This rearrangement joins TRBV19 to TRBJ2-7; D may be TRBD1 (5 bases). The germline V and J ends were trimmed by 8 bases and 0 bases, with 14 bases remaining between them. This CDR3 spans 14 amino acids. CDR1 LNHDA and CDR2 SQIVND come from the germline V gene (reference sequence). CDR3 residues: CASSYRIFSYEQYF. In DNA, the CDR3 is TGTGCCAGTTCCTACAGGATATTCTCCTACGAGCAGTACTTC.

This clone has only one observation. The CDR3 loop reads CASSFRQGQEQPQHF. For the CDR3, the DNA is TGTGCCAGCTCGTTTAGACAGGGGCAGGAACAGCCCCAGCATTTT. V is TRBV18 and J is TRBJ1-5; 8 nucleotides agree with TRBD1. CDR1 is KGHSH and CDR2 is LQKENI in the germline V gene. The CDR3 runs to 15 residues. V dropped 6 bases and J dropped 7; count of bases not matched to a gene: 11.

V and J are TRBV9 and TRBJ2-3, with a weak D call TRBD1 (7 bases). The CDR3 is made up of 19 amino acids. Trimming left V 0 bases short and J 3 bases short, with 23 bases between. Per the germline V gene, CDR1 is SGDLS and CDR2 is YYNGEE. The CDR3 loop reads CASSVEGGGRGKWTDTQYF. The CDR3 nucleotides are TGTGCCAGCAGCGTAGAAGGAGGGGGCCGGGGGAAGTGGACAGATACGCAGTATTTT.